The 17 T cell receptor beta chains given below trace back to one sample, sequenced in a study of ipilimumab plus nivolumab after autologous stem cell transplantation. Measured with immunoSEQ multiplex PCR; TCRdb has only the in-frame clones, and not every one. The sample consists of about 40,000 clones, more than 85% of them appearing once. This specimen consisted of PBMCs, obtained in a trial of ipilimumab plus nivolumab as post-transplant consolidation. The receptors were sampled from a male donor with multiple myeloma.

The chain couples TRBV19 to TRBJ2-2, with a tentative D call TRBD1 (5 bases). The CDR3 runs to 14 residues. With 6 bases removed from V and 0 bases from J, the gap between germline ends came to 8 bases. CDR1 and CDR2 (germline): LNHDA, SQIVND (reference sequence). The CDR3 protein is CASSTGSNTGELFF. CDR3 bases: TGTGCCAGTAGCACAGGATCGAACACCGGGGAGCTGTTTTTT.

The chain is built from TRBV18 and TRBJ1-2; D is unclear. Germline V CDR1 and CDR2: KGHSH, LQKENI. V was shortened by 2 bases and J by 0 bases, with 7 bases between the two germline ends. The CDR3 spans 14 residues. The CDR3 DNA sequence: TGTGCCAGCTCACCAGCGGAATCTAACTATGGCTACACCTTC. Residues: CASSPAESNYGYTF.

V usage is TRBV7-3 and J usage is TRBJ2-5, with 7 bases matching TRBD1. With V trimmed by 5 bases and J by 5 bases, 5 bases remained unmatched. The CDR3 is 13 residues long. Germline assignment: CDR1 SGHTA and CDR2 FQGTGA. Here the CDR3 reads CASSKTGLETQYF. The CDR3 nucleotides read TGTGCCAGCAGCAAGACAGGGTTGGAGACCCAGTACTTC.

The CDR3, as DNA: TGTGCCAGCAGCGTAGAACCTAGCGGGGGGGAGACCCAGTACTTC. Its translation: CASSVEPSGGETQYF. The rearrangement uses TRBV9 and TRBJ2-5, with 11 bases lining up with TRBD2. CDR3 size: 15 residues. Trimming removed 0 bases from V and 5 bases from J; junction bases left unmatched: 3. Germline V gene sequence: CDR1 SGDLS, CDR2 YYNGEE. Variable domain in full (rest from reference TRBV9 and TRBJ2-5): DSGVTQTPKHLITATGQRVTLRCSPRSGDLSVYWYQQSLDQGLQFLIQYYNGEERAKGNILERFSAQQFPDLHSELNLSSLELGDSALYFCASSVEPSGGETQYFGPGTRLLVL.

The chain employs TRBV5-4 and TRBJ2-1, with 11 bases lining up with TRBD2. This CDR3 is 17 amino acids long. V shed 4 bases, J shed 9 bases, and the junction held 15 bases outside the gene matches. The germline V gene has CDR1 SGHNT and CDR2 YYREEE (reference sequence). The CDR3 bases are TGTGCCAGCAGCGGGGGCCGGGCTAGCGGGGGGTACGGTGAGCAGTTCTTC. This codes for CASSGGRASGGYGEQFF.

The rearrangement uses TRBV18 and TRBJ2-3; TRBD1 agrees at 10 bases. CDR3 size: 15 residues. The ends lost 3 bases at V and 4 bases at J; junction bases unmatched: 4. The V gene's germline CDR1 is KGHSH and CDR2 LQKENI. In DNA, the CDR3 is TGTGCCAGCTCACCGGGGACAGGGGATCCAGATACGCAGTATTTT. Its translation is CASSPGTGDPDTQYF.

The chain joins TRBV5-4 to TRBJ2-3; perhaps TRBD2 as D (7 bases). The CDR3 extends over 16 amino acids. V lost 0 bases to trimming and J lost 4 bases, with 15 bases between them. The germline gives CDR1 SGHNT, CDR2 YYREEE (reference sequence). CDR3 in amino acids: CASSLVRGGGADTQYF. CDR3 DNA: TGTGCCAGCAGCTTGGTACGGGGAGGGGGGGCAGATACGCAGTATTTT.

The genes are TRBV19 and TRBJ2-1; D call uncertain. CDR1 is LNHDA and CDR2 is SQIVND in the germline V gene (reference sequence). V lost 3 bases, J lost 5 bases, and 14 bases lay in between. CDR3 length: 15 residues. This chain's CDR3 is CASSIGLGVNNEQFF. The CDR3 coding sequence is TGTGCCAGTAGTATTGGCCTTGGGGTCAACAATGAGCAGTTCTTC.

The rearrangement uses TRBV7-2 and TRBJ2-3, with D unresolved. V was cut by 5 bases and J by 1 base, with 13 bases left in between. Germline CDR1 and CDR2: SGHTA and FQGNSA. CDR3 length: 15 residues. This CDR3 reads CASSTVAVGTDTQYF. CDR3 bases: TGTGCCAGCAGCACCGTTGCGGTTGGCACAGATACGCAGTATTTT.

V and J are TRBV7-7 and TRBJ2-1; 11 bases match TRBD2. Trimming removed 4 bases from V and 7 bases from J; junction bases left unmatched: 6. This CDR3 spans 15 amino acids. Germline V gene sequence: CDR1 SSHAT, CDR2 FNYEAQ (reference sequence). As DNA, the CDR3 is TGTGCCAGCAGCTCGGGGACTAGCGGTTGGAATGAGCAGTTCTTC. It specifies CASSSGTSGWNEQFF.

This clone was detected a few times. J is TRBJ2-7 and V is TRBV11-2, with 7 bases that match TRBD1. Germline assignment: CDR1 SGHAT and CDR2 FQNNGV. The length of the CDR3 is 15 residues. J lost 5 bases, V lost 4 bases, and 11 bases had no gene match. The CDR3 DNA reads TGTGCCAGCAGCTCGAGGAGGACAGGTCACAACGAGCAGTACTTC. Translated: CASSSRRTGHNEQYF.

This chain joins TRBV19 and TRBJ1-6, with TRBD1 identical over 9 bases. V was clipped by 10 bases and J by 10 bases; unmatched bases: 8. Germline CDR1 LNHDA, CDR2 SQIVND (reference sequence). There are 13 residues in the CDR3. CDR3 sequence: CATTDRGTSPLHF. Here the CDR3 DNA reads TGTGCCACCACGGACAGGGGTACGTCACCCCTCCACTTT.

The chain carries TRBV28 and TRBJ1-1, with a possible D match to TRBD1 (5 bases). The CDR3 contains 14 residues. Germline V gene lookup returns CDR1 MDHEN and CDR2 SYDVKM. V was clipped by 3 bases and J by 1 base, with 9 bases between them. The DNA of the CDR3 is TGTGCCAGCAGTTTTGGGGCGAGGAACACTGAAGCTTTCTTT. It yields the protein CASSFGARNTEAFF. Together with reference TRBV28 and TRBJ1-1, the CDR3 gives the full variable domain: DVKVTQSSRYLVKRTGEKVFLECVQDMDHENMFWYRQDPGLGLRLIYFSYDVKMKEKGDIPEGYSVSREKKERFSLILESASTNQTSMYLCASSFGARNTEAFFGQGTRLTVV.

The V gene is TRBV15, the J gene TRBJ1-2; D unclear. Germline-derived CDR1 and CDR2 are LNHNV and YYDKDF (reference sequence). Trimming shortened V by 1 base and J by 7 bases, and 13 bases separated the two germline ends. The length of the CDR3 is 14 residues. CDR3 in amino acids: CATSRGFGNGGYTF. The CDR3 coding sequence is TGTGCCACCAGCAGAGGATTTGGGAACGGTGGCTACACCTTC. Complete variable domain (other parts from reference TRBV15 and TRBJ1-2): DAMVIQNPRYQVTQFGKPVTLSCSQTLNHNVMYWYQQKSSQAPKLLFHYYDKDFNNEADTPDNFQSRRPNTSFCFLDIRSPGLGDTAMYLCATSRGFGNGGYTFGSGTRLTVV.

This clone has more than one count but fewer than ten. CDR3 loop: CAWSEGIKLNTEAFF. DNA of the CDR3: TGTGCCTGGAGTGAAGGAATCAAACTGAACACTGAAGCTTTCTTT. This chain uses TRBV30 with TRBJ1-1; D ambiguous. Germline CDR1 is GTSNPN and CDR2 is SVGIG (reference sequence). This CDR3 comprises 15 residues. V lost 1 base and J 0 bases, leaving 12 bases between the germline ends.

The chain uses TRBV19 and TRBJ2-5; the match to TRBD1 covers 7 bases. Germline V gene lookup returns CDR1 LNHDA and CDR2 SQIVND (reference sequence). V was clipped by 5 bases and J by 1 base; unmatched bases: 4. This CDR3 has 14 residues. In DNA, the CDR3 is TGTGCCAGTAGTTGGGACAGCCTCCAAGAGACCCAGTACTTC. It specifies CASSWDSLQETQYF.

The rearrangement uses TRBV7-9 and TRBJ2-1, with D tentatively TRBD1 (5 bases). The germline V gene encodes CDR1 SEHNR and CDR2 FQNEAQ (reference sequence). This CDR3 is built from 15 residues. Trimming took 0 bases from V and 3 from J, leaving 9 bases between them. The CDR3 loop reads CASSLAPGIYNEQFF. In DNA form, the CDR3 reads TGTGCCAGCAGCTTAGCCCCAGGGATCTACAATGAGCAGTTCTTC.